This TCR beta chain came from a study of metastatic and nonmetastatic thyroid tumors (dated by TCRdb to 2018 to 2021). As for the study more broadly: Repertoires were compared across peripheral blood and tumor or nodule tissue samples from malignant and benign thyroid patients.

There are a few counts of this clone. What this receptor recognizes is not known. Base qualities are missing; no much larger clone stands one base away. Other DNA sequences in this specimen translate into the identical CDR3. Based on the germline V gene, the CDR1 and CDR2 sequences are LGHNA and YNFKEQ. The germline ends are 13 bases apart after V is trimmed by 1 base and J by 0 bases. The CDR3 contains 16 residues, cysteine and phenylalanine counted. CDR3 DNA only is kept here, 48 bases in frame from base 1. Study-level results and caveats: In both blood and tumor samples, TCR beta diversity was reported to be significantly higher in malignant tumors than in benign nodules.

The receptor library was made with PCR. The run used an Illumina HiSeq 4000. High-throughput sequencing was used to profile the TCR beta-chain CDR3 region of every patient. For the original study's pipeline: CDR3 differences across clinicopathological groups were used to build a classifier for discriminating distant-metastatic papillary thyroid cancer patients. The Shannon index was used to measure repertoire diversity, and the Morisita-Horn index was used to measure how similar tumor and blood repertoires were. TCRdb took the public reads, trimmed them with fastp at Q25, ran MiXCR for clone calling and kept in-frame beta chains. TCRdb, not the authors, supplied the V and J calls. This sample gives approximately 7,000 clones in total; 39% of them show up just once. Approximately 20% of the sample rests with the top ten. None of the patients had been given any treatment before thyroid surgery. Using T-cell receptor beta sequencing, the study looked back at clinical samples from patients collected from about 2011 to 2019.

Source material: tumor tissue. This receptor chain uses TRBV4-2 and TRBJ2-7; the D gene lacks a confident call. This sequence originates from a female donor with papillary thyroid cancer or a benign thyroid nodule (not recorded which). Some clones in this sample may be carry-over from other donors' samples. The CDR3 is CASSQVDFLYSYEQYF. The DNA is TGTGCCAGCAGCCAAGTCGATTTCCTCTACTCCTACGAGCAGTACTTC.